Following are 24 T cell receptor beta chains from one sample sequenced in a study of cytomegalovirus exposure and HLA in healthy donors. It was with 60 Vbeta and 13 Jbeta primers that the PCR ran. Here immunoSEQ multiplex PCR was the method, and the copy in TCRdb shows in-frame clones only, minus some. The table includes tens of thousands of clones, around 74% detected once. The sample taken for sequencing was PBMCs. These receptors came from a woman younger than 45 in good health and CMV-seropositive.

This chain links TRBV4-3 with TRBJ2-5; possibly TRBD2 for D (6 bases). The CDR3 sequence is 16 residues long. CDR1 is LGHNA, CDR2 YSLEER, per germline. The V end was cut by 1 base, the J end by 5 bases, with 17 bases between. CDR3 amino acids: CASSQGRNNRGETQYF. The CDR3 DNA sequence: TGCGCCAGCAGCCAAGGAAGGAACAATCGGGGGGAGACCCAGTACTTC.

The chain is built from TRBV19 and TRBJ1-5, with TRBD1 identical over 8 bases. The CDR3 contains 14 residues. Germline V lookup: CDR1 LNHDA, CDR2 SQIVND (reference sequence). The trim removed 6 bases at V and 2 bases at J, leaving 3 bases unmatched. For the CDR3, the DNA is TGTGCCAGTAGCTTGACAGGGGGCAATCAGCCCCAGCATTTT. Amino acids: CASSLTGGNQPQHF.

The chain is built from TRBV11-2 and TRBJ2-7; TRBD2 agrees at 8 bases. Germline trimming cut 3 bases from V and 4 bases from J; bases unmatched to any gene: 5. The CDR3 extends over 14 amino acids. Per germline, CDR1 SGHAT and CDR2 FQNNGV. CDR3 nucleotides: TGTGCCAGCAGCTTGCTGCGGGAGGCATACGAGCAGTACTTC. Amino acids: CASSLLREAYEQYF. The full variable domain, rest sourced from reference TRBV11-2 and TRBJ2-7, is EAGVAQSPRYKIIEKRQSVAFWCNPISGHATLYWYQQILGQGPKLLIQFQNNGVVDDSQLPKDRFSAERLKGVDSTLKIQPAKLEDSAVYLCASSLLREAYEQYFGPGTRLTVT.

The DNA for the CDR3 is TGTGCCAGCCGAGCCGGGACAGGCCCCGACGAGCAGTACTTC. This encodes CASRAGTGPDEQYF. V and J are TRBV7-2 and TRBJ2-7, with 8 bases identical to TRBD1. The CDR3 extends over 14 amino acids. Per the germline V gene, CDR1 is SGHTA and CDR2 is FQGNSA. Trimming took 8 bases from V and 5 from J; bases not matched to a gene: 11.

The rearrangement uses TRBV25-1 and TRBJ2-1; maybe TRBD2 (5 bases). The CDR3 runs 15 residues. The V and J ends lost 2 bases and 2 bases respectively, with 10 bases between them. The germline CDR1 and CDR2 sequences are MGHDK and SYGVNS. CDR3 protein: CASSEEGGTYNEQFF. The CDR3 nucleotides read TGTGCCAGCAGTGAAGAGGGCGGTACCTACAATGAGCAGTTCTTC.

The J gene is TRBJ2-5, the V gene TRBV27; 9 nucleotides match TRBD2. Germline trimming cut 4 bases from V and 2 bases from J; bases unmatched to any gene: 11. The CDR3 is 17 amino acids. Looked up from germline, CDR1 is MNHEY and CDR2 is SMNVEV (reference sequence). As DNA, the CDR3 is TGTGCCAGCAGTTCTTCACGGCGGGGGGGCCCGCAAGAGACCCAGTACTTC. It codes for CASSSSRRGGPQETQYF.

The V and J genes are TRBV28 and TRBJ1-2; D gene unclear. V lost 2 bases to trimming and J lost 2 bases, with 9 bases between them. Germline values: CDR1 MDHEN, CDR2 SYDVKM. This CDR3 spans 14 amino acids. CDR3 sequence: CASSLRQANYGYTF. The CDR3 coding sequence is TGTGCCAGCAGTTTACGGCAGGCCAACTATGGCTACACCTTC.

CDR3 DNA: TGCGCCAGCAGTGAGGGGACAGCCAAGAGGCGGGAGGGTCTAGGAGAGCAGTTCTTC. This sequence encodes CASSEGTAKRREGLGEQFF. The V call is TRBV10-2, the J call TRBJ2-1; 9 bases line up with TRBD2. The germline V gene encodes CDR1 WSHSY and CDR2 SAAADI. The CDR3 length is 19 residues. With V trimmed by 2 bases and J by 10 bases, 21 bases remained unmatched.

The CDR3 region is CASSASYLRTVYGYTF. In nucleotides, the CDR3 is TGTGCCAGCAGCGCCTCATACCTTCGGACAGTCTATGGCTACACCTTC. This chain connects TRBV9 to TRBJ1-2, with D possibly matching TRBD1 (6 bases). Germline V CDR1 and CDR2: SGDLS, YYNGEE. The CDR3 spans 16 residues. V gave up 3 bases and J gave up 4 bases, with 19 bases separating them.

The rearrangement links TRBV30 to TRBJ1-5; D is ambiguous. This CDR3 is 16 amino acids long. Germline V gene sequence: CDR1 GTSNPN, CDR2 SVGIG (reference sequence). V was cut by 2 bases and J by 4 bases, with 18 bases left in between. The CDR3 DNA is TGTGCCTGGAGTCAGAACTCAGGACCGGGAAATCAGCCCCAGCATTTT. This codes for CAWSQNSGPGNQPQHF.

The V and J genes are TRBV7-9 and TRBJ2-3; 9 bases agree with TRBD2. There are 15 residues in the CDR3. Germline CDR1 SEHNR, CDR2 FQNEAQ (reference sequence). The V and J ends lost 1 base and 7 bases, in that order; junction bases with no gene match: 6. CDR3 in amino acids: CASSLGRLADYTQYF. The CDR3 DNA reads as TGTGCCAGCAGCTTAGGGAGACTAGCGGACTATACGCAGTATTTT.

This chain joins TRBV5-1 and TRBJ2-3, with no clear D. CDR1 SGHRS and CDR2 YFSETQ come from the germline V gene. The length of the CDR3 is 16 residues. Between the trimmed V and J ends, which lost 0 bases and 0 bases, there was a span of 11 bases. The CDR3: CASSLGADSSTDTQYF. CDR3 sequence (DNA): TGCGCCAGCAGCTTGGGCGCGGATTCTAGCACAGATACGCAGTATTTT. Full variable domain (rest looked up from reference TRBV5-1 and TRBJ2-3): KAGVTQTPRYLIKTRGQQVTLSCSPISGHRSVSWYQQTPGQGLQFLFEYFSETQRNKGNFPGRFSGRQFSNSRSEMNVSTLELGDSALYLCASSLGADSSTDTQYFGPGTRLTVL.

The table lists this clone with a few counts. The chain carries TRBV7-2 and TRBJ1-6; 9 positions match TRBD1. Looked up from germline, CDR1 is SGHTA and CDR2 is FQGNSA. V lost 5 bases, J lost 6 bases, and 5 bases stayed unmatched. The CDR3 extends over 15 amino acids. The CDR3 DNA reads TGTGCCAGCAGCCAACACAGGGGGCCTAATTCACCCCTCCACTTT. It codes for CASSQHRGPNSPLHF. Filled out from reference TRBV7-2 and TRBJ1-6, the complete variable domain reads GAGVSQSPSNKVTEKGKDVELRCDPISGHTALYWYRQSLGQGLEFLIYFQGNSAPDKSGLPSDRFSAERTGGSVSTLTIQRTQQEDSAVYLCASSQHRGPNSPLHFGNGTRLTVT.

In its sample, this clone was seen a few times. The rearrangement uses TRBV7-9 and TRBJ1-1, with 7 positions matching TRBD1. Germline V gene sequence: CDR1 SEHNR, CDR2 FQNEAQ (reference sequence). Losses at the gene ends were 0 bases for V and 3 bases for J; bases not matched to a gene: 10. This CDR3 contains 17 residues. The CDR3: CASSLAPGRGLHTEAFF. The DNA of the CDR3 is TGTGCCAGCAGCTTAGCGCCAGGCAGGGGGTTGCACACTGAAGCTTTCTTT.

The CDR3 sequence: CASSQDGTGREPQHF. CDR3 bases: TGCGCCAGCAGCCAAGATGGGACAGGGAGAGAGCCCCAGCATTTT. This sequence joins TRBV4-1 and TRBJ1-5, with 9 positions matching TRBD1. Trimming cost V 0 bases and J 8 bases; bases outside gene matches: 5. The length of the CDR3 is 15 residues. Germline assignment: CDR1 MGHRA and CDR2 YSYEKL.

The genes are TRBV7-8 and TRBJ1-2; the match to TRBD1 covers 8 bases. This CDR3 contains 15 residues. Looked up from germline, CDR1 is SGHVS and CDR2 is FQNEAQ. V lost 3 bases to trimming and J lost 2 bases; unmatched junction nucleotides: 5. CDR3: CASSFTGGQNYGYTF. The CDR3 DNA follows: TGTGCCAGCAGCTTTACAGGGGGACAAAACTATGGCTACACCTTC. Full variable domain (rest looked up from reference TRBV7-8 and TRBJ1-2): GAGVSQSPRYKVAKRGQDVALRCDPISGHVSLFWYQQALGQGPEFLTYFQNEAQLDKSGLPSDRFFAERPEGSVSTLKIQRTQQEDSAVYLCASSFTGGQNYGYTFGSGTRLTVV.

The chain combines TRBV7-2 with TRBJ1-5, with 10 bases that match TRBD1. In germline, CDR1 is SGHTA, CDR2 FQGNSA. The trim removed 3 bases at V and 5 bases at J, leaving 7 bases unmatched. The CDR3 is 16 residues long. CDR3 coding DNA: TGTGCCAGCAGCTTGAACCCGGACAGGGGGGATCAGCCCCAGCATTTT. Protein product: CASSLNPDRGDQPQHF.

V gene TRBV6-1 combines with J gene TRBJ2-7; 9 bases agree with TRBD1. V was clipped by 1 base and J by 0 bases; unmatched bases: 1. This CDR3 is built from 15 residues. CDR1 and CDR2 from the germline V gene are MNHNS and SASEGT. In DNA, the CDR3 is TGTGCCAGCAGTGAAGAGACAGGGGGCTCCTACGAGCAGTACTTC. Translation: CASSEETGGSYEQYF.

This clone occurred a few times. This chain connects TRBV18 to TRBJ2-4; 7 bases fit TRBD1. This CDR3 comprises 16 residues. V trimming: 4 bases; J trimming: 1 base; junction bases outside the gene matches: 7. Looked up from germline, CDR1 is KGHSH and CDR2 is LQKENI. As DNA, the CDR3 is TGTGCCAGCTCACTACAACAGGGGCTGGCCAAAAACATTCAGTACTTC. Translated, it gives CASSLQQGLAKNIQYF.

J is TRBJ2-7 and V is TRBV30, with 9 positions matching TRBD1. The J segment lost 5 bases and the V segment lost 8 bases, leaving 10 bases of the junction unmatched. Germline CDR1 and CDR2: GTSNPN and SVGIG (reference sequence). CDR3 size: 13 residues. The CDR3: CASWDRVWNEQYF. CDR3 sequence (DNA): TGTGCCAGCTGGGACAGGGTATGGAACGAGCAGTACTTC.

By frequency in the sample, this clone is medium-sized. The chain combines TRBV30 with TRBJ2-7; 10 nucleotides line up with TRBD2. The CDR3 loop spans 18 amino acids. Germline V CDR1 and CDR2: GTSNPN, SVGIG (reference sequence). V was clipped by 2 bases and J by 2 bases; unmatched bases: 15. In DNA, the CDR3 is TGTGCCTGGAGTATGCCCGCCTGGCTAGCGGGAGATCCCTACGAGCAGTACTTC. As protein: CAWSMPAWLAGDPYEQYF. Supplemented by reference TRBV30 and TRBJ2-7, the full variable domain reads SQTIHQWPATLVQPVGSPLSLECTVEGTSNPNLYWYRQAAGRGLQLLFYSVGIGQISSEVPQNLSASRPQDRQFILSSKKLLLSDSGFYLCAWSMPAWLAGDPYEQYFGPGTRLTVT.

CDR3 coding DNA: TGCAGTGCTAGGGCCCCAGACGAGCAGTACTTC. Residues: CSARAPDEQYF. The rearrangement uses TRBV20-1 and TRBJ2-7, with D uncertain. The CDR3 totals 11 residues. Germline-derived CDR1 and CDR2 are DFQATT and SNEGSKA (reference sequence). The V end was cut by 3 bases, the J end by 5 bases, with 8 bases between.

The V and J genes are TRBV2 and TRBJ1-2; 8 bases line up with TRBD1. Germline trimming cut 5 bases from V and 8 bases from J; bases unmatched to any gene: 7. Germline loops: CDR1 SNHLY, CDR2 FYNNEI. CDR3 length equals 13 residues. The CDR3 loop is CASSPTGGRGYTF. CDR3 coding DNA: TGTGCCAGCAGTCCAACAGGGGGTAGAGGCTACACCTTC.

For the CDR3, the DNA is TGCAGCGTAGGAGGGGAACTTCACTATGGCTACACCTTC. Amino acids: CSVGGELHYGYTF. V usage is TRBV29-1 and J usage is TRBJ1-2, with D perhaps TRBD1 (5 bases). The CDR3 totals 13 residues. From germline, CDR1 is SQVTM and CDR2 ANQGSEA. Trimming removed 6 bases from V and 3 bases from J, with 14 bases in between.